Here is one T cell receptor beta chain with its context. This clonotype was observed a few times. Its antigen is still unknown. No base-level quality is on record; no much larger clone is a single base apart. This was a case-control study nested in a cohort of healthcare workers in London, UK, who had nasopharyngeal swab PCR tests and blood samples taken every week. Healthcare workers were recruited between 23 and 31 March 2020, during the week of the UK lockdown, and were followed weekly for up to roughly 16 weeks. V and J lose 6 bases and 7 bases, and a span of 13 bases separates them. CDR1 and CDR2, per the germline V gene (reference sequence), are MNHNY and SVGAGI. The CDR3 holds 12 amino acids from the cysteine to the phenylalanine. Of all the DNA, just the CDR3 is kept, 36 bases in frame from base 1. The sample belongs to a study of early T cells in non-severe SARS-CoV-2 infection (dated by TCRdb to 2020 to 2023). Broadly, across the study: TCR sequencing used bulk RNA from unsorted whole blood, so alpha and beta chains could not be paired. General study outcomes and caveats: VDJdb matching was skewed toward anti-spike CD8 responses, so virus-specific expansions were likely underestimated and private and CD4 specificities were missed.

To prepare the library, 5' RACE was applied. The instrument was a NextSeq 500. To correct for sequencing error and PCR bias, the TCR library protocol tagged individual cDNA molecules with unique molecular identifiers. TCR alpha and beta chains were both sequenced, and the abundances of alpha and beta sequences in each sample were closely correlated with each other. For the original study's pipeline: Decombinator V4 was used to perform V gene, J gene and CDR3 annotation of TCR sequences. TCRs were defined as expanded if a significant change between any two time points was detected under a Poisson model with p below 0.0001. TCR abundances were normalised to the total number of TCRs sequenced per sample and expressed as counts per million. TRAV1-2 paired with TRAJ12, TRAJ20 or TRAJ33 defined MAIT TCRs, while TRAV10 paired with TRAJ18 defined iNKT TCRs. VDJdb, accessed on 1 November 2021, was searched for TCRs annotated for CMV, EBV and SARS-CoV-2, and TCRs annotated for more than one antigen were excluded. In-frame beta chains were kept once TCRdb had trimmed the public reads at Q25 with fastp and called clones with MiXCR. Duplicate CDR3 protein sequences are folded into a single record with the most common DNA and genes. TCRdb, not the original authors, processed these V and J calls. The sample yields some 70,000 distinct CDR3 sequences; roughly 8.7% were counted once. The leading ten clones occupy under 6.5% of the sample.

This sequence uses TRBV6-6 and TRBJ2-7; the D gene cannot be resolved reliably. Sequenced: whole blood. The source is an adult who was a healthcare worker with PCR-confirmed SARS-CoV-2 infection or an uninfected control (not recorded which). The nucleotide sequence reads as follows: TGTGCCAGCAGCCCGACCCCCTTGGAGCAGTACTTC. Its protein is CASSPTPLEQYF.